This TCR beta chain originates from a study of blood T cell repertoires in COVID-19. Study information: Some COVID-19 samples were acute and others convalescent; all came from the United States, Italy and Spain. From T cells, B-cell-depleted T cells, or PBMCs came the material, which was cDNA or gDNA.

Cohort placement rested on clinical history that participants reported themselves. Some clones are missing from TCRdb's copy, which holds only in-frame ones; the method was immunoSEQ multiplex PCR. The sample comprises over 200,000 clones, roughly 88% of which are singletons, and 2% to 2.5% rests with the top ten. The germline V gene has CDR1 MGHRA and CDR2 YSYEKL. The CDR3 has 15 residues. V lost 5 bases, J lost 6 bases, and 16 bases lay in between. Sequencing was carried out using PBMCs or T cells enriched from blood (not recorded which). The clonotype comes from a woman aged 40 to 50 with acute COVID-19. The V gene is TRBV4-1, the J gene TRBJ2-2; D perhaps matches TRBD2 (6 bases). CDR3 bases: TGCGCCAGCAGCGGAGGAGGGATGAAGGCCGGGGAGCTGTTTTTT. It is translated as CASSGGGMKAGELFF.